This T cell receptor beta chain is drawn from a study of blood T cell repertoires in COVID-19. Germline loops: CDR1 SGHTA, CDR2 FQGNSA. This CDR3 region has 14 residues. With 5 bases removed from V and 6 bases from J, the gap between germline ends came to 17 bases. Profiling relied on immunoSEQ multiplex PCR, and the TCRdb table lists in-frame clones only, not all of them. The table records 65,000 to 80,000 clones, over 75% of them present only once. The sequenced material came from peripheral blood. The genes are TRBV7-2 and TRBJ2-7; possibly TRBD2 for D (6 bases). The origin of this receptor is a man over 45 with acute or convalescent COVID-19. The CDR3 here is CASSINWDWGEQYF. The CDR3 DNA is TGTGCCAGCAGCATCAACTGGGACTGGGGCGAGCAGTACTTC. Full variable domain (outside the CDR3, taken from reference TRBV7-2 and TRBJ2-7): GAGVSQSPSNKVTEKGKDVELRCDPISGHTALYWYRQSLGQGLEFLIYFQGNSAPDKSGLPSDRFSAERTGGSVSTLTIQRTQQEDSAVYLCASSINWDWGEQYFGPGTRLTVT.